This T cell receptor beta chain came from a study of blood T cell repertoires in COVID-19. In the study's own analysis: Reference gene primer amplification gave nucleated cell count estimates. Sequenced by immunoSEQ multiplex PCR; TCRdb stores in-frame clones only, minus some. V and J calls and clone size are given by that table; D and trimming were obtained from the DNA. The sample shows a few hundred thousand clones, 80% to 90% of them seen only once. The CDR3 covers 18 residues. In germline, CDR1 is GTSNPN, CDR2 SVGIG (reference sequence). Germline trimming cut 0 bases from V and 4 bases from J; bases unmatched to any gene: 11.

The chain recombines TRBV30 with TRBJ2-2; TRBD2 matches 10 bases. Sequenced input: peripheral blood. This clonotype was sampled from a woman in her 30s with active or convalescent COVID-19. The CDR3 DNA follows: TGTGCCTGGAGTGTAGGTTCCCTAGCGGGGGAGATCACCGGGGAGCTGTTTTTT. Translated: CAWSVGSLAGEITGELFF.